This TCR beta chain comes out of a study of cytotoxic CD8 clonotypes in ibrutinib-treated CLL. General observations from the study: Clonality showed a rise at ibrutinib response that reversed toward baseline at progression.

Generated by immunoSEQ multiplex PCR, the TCRdb table keeps only in-frame clones and is missing some. The sample gives about 300,000 clones, around 66% of which show up once; roughly 6.8% is in the top ten. As concerns this clone: Its target is unknown.

Trimming took 6 bases from V and 4 from J, leaving 12 bases between them. The CDR3 runs 14 residues. CDR1 and CDR2 (germline): SNHLY, FYNNEI. The sequence was obtained from a human donor with chronic lymphocytic leukemia. Sample: PBMCs, taken after 36 months of ibrutinib treatment. The chain combines TRBV2 with TRBJ2-2, with D maybe TRBD1 (6 bases). The CDR3 nucleotides are TGTGCCAGCAGGAAGGACAGTTTCACCGGGGAGCTGTTTTTT. The encoded protein is CASRKDSFTGELFF.